This TCR beta chain was observed in a study of cytomegalovirus exposure and HLA in healthy donors. Primers included in the PCR were 60 Vbeta and 13 Jbeta primers. TCRdb's copy holds only in-frame clones and misses some; the assay was immunoSEQ multiplex PCR. The sample shows more than 90,000 clones, approximately 70% of them seen only once. Per germline, CDR1 MNHEY and CDR2 SVGAGI. This CDR3 comprises 14 residues. V shed 6 bases and J shed 1 base, with 13 bases lying between them. Of note for this clone: What it binds is not known.

Study-level results: Follow-up analysis later connected one missense variant in DCLRE1C with trimming of TCR beta V- and J-genes.

The J gene is TRBJ2-7, the V gene TRBV6-5; D is ambiguous. This sequence was found in a man aged 30 to 45 in good health and CMV-seropositive. The sequencing sample was made of PBMCs. CDR3 sequence (DNA): TGTGCCAGCAGATTCACCGGGTCTTCCTACGAGCAGTACGTC. Translated: CASRFTGSSYEQYV.